One sample yielded the 10 T cell receptor beta chains listed below, sequenced in a study of T cells in pancreatic ductal adenocarcinoma. Selected pancreatic ductal adenocarcinoma patients had undergone surgery without neoadjuvant therapy. Data came from immunoSEQ multiplex PCR; TCRdb stores just in-frame clones and leaves some out. The sample includes some 20,000 clones, roughly 86% of them seen just once. Material: PBMCs. The receptors shown here come from a human donor with pancreatic ductal adenocarcinoma.

The CDR3 sequence: CAWSELQGINQPQHF. In DNA, the CDR3 is TGTGCCTGGAGTGAATTACAGGGGATCAATCAGCCCCAGCATTTT. The genes are TRBV30 and TRBJ1-5; the match to TRBD1 covers 7 bases. With 1 base clipped from V and 3 bases from J, the junction kept 6 bases outside the gene matches. There are 15 residues in the CDR3. Germline-derived CDR1 and CDR2 are GTSNPN and SVGIG (reference sequence). The full variable domain, in which reference TRBV30 and TRBJ1-5 provide the parts outside the CDR3, is SQTIHQWPATLVQPVGSPLSLECTVEGTSNPNLYWYRQAAGRGLQLLFYSVGIGQISSEVPQNLSASRPQDRQFILSSKKLLLSDSGFYLCAWSELQGINQPQHFGDGTRLSIL.

This chain links TRBV6-6 with TRBJ1-4; D is uncertain. Trimming pared 2 bases from V and 7 bases from J, leaving 5 bases between. This CDR3 contains 12 residues. Per the germline V gene, CDR1 is MNHNY and CDR2 is SVGAGI (reference sequence). CDR3 DNA sequence: TGTGCCAGCAGTTACGGGAGTGAAAAACTGTTTTTT. It encodes CASSYGSEKLFF.

This rearrangement joins TRBV28 to TRBJ1-3, with no clear D. The ends were cut back, 6 bases at V and 0 bases at J, with 12 bases in the middle. The germline CDR1 and CDR2 sequences are MDHEN and SYDVKM. This CDR3 is 15 amino acids long. Written as DNA, the CDR3 is TGTGCCAGCAGCCCCGTGGACTACTCTGGAAACACCATATATTTT. Translated: CASSPVDYSGNTIYF.

The chain uses TRBV7-3 and TRBJ1-2; D might be TRBD1 (6 bases). The germline V gene encodes CDR1 SGHTA and CDR2 FQGTGA. This CDR3 region has 13 residues. V lost 5 bases and J lost 2, with 9 bases in between. CDR3 loop: CASSRDKNYGYTF. DNA of the CDR3: TGTGCCAGCAGCCGGGACAAAAACTATGGCTACACCTTC. The whole variable domain, filled in from reference TRBV7-3 and TRBJ1-2, reads GAGVSQTPSNKVTEKGKYVELRCDPISGHTALYWYRQSLGQGPEFLIYFQGTGAADDSGLPNDRFFAVRPEGSVSTLKIQRTERGDSAVYLCASSRDKNYGYTFGSGTRLTVV.

The V and J genes are TRBV7-2 and TRBJ2-1; D remains unclear. The CDR3 is made up of 11 amino acids. Germline CDR1 reads SGHTA; CDR2 reads FQGNSA. Deletions cut 5 bases from V and 4 bases from J, with 3 bases between. The CDR3 protein is CASSRYNEQFF. CDR3 bases: TGTGCCAGCAGCCGGTACAATGAGCAGTTCTTC.

The gene calls are TRBV7-9 and TRBJ2-5; no firm D call. Trimming shortened V by 2 bases and J by 3 bases, and 10 bases separated the two germline ends. The CDR3 loop spans 14 amino acids. Germline CDR1 and CDR2: SEHNR and FQNEAQ (reference sequence). CDR3 region: CASSLMAAEETQYF. The CDR3 coding sequence is TGTGCCAGCAGCTTAATGGCGGCTGAAGAGACCCAGTACTTC. The entire variable domain, with the rest obtained from reference TRBV7-9 and TRBJ2-5, is as follows: DTGVSQNPRHKITKRGQNVTFRCDPISEHNRLYWYRQTLGQGPEFLTYFQNEAQLEKSRLLSDRFSAERPKGSFSTLEIQRTEQGDSAMYLCASSLMAAEETQYFGPGTRLLVL.

The chain is built from TRBV28 and TRBJ2-1; TRBD2 is a possible D gene (5 bases). V shed 4 bases and J shed 3 bases, with 10 bases lying between them. CDR3 length: 14 amino acids. From germline, CDR1 is MDHEN and CDR2 SYDVKM. In nucleotides, the CDR3 is TGTGCCAGCAGTTCCCTAAGCGGCTACAATGAGCAGTTCTTC. Amino acids: CASSSLSGYNEQFF.

V and J are TRBV28 and TRBJ2-2; TRBD1 is a possible D gene (5 bases). This CDR3 has 15 residues. Per germline, CDR1 MDHEN and CDR2 SYDVKM. V dropped 1 base and J dropped 2 bases, with 8 bases sitting between them. CDR3 nucleotides: TGTGCCAGCAGTTTATCAAGGGGTAACACCGGGGAGCTGTTTTTT. It yields the protein CASSLSRGNTGELFF.

The chain employs TRBV28 and TRBJ2-1; the D is unclear. V dropped 2 bases and J dropped 0 bases, with 8 bases sitting between them. CDR1 MDHEN and CDR2 SYDVKM come from the germline V gene. The CDR3 covers 15 residues. The CDR3 sequence is CASSLGGSSYNEQFF. CDR3 bases: TGTGCCAGCAGTTTAGGCGGAAGCTCCTACAATGAGCAGTTCTTC.

This chain joins TRBV2 and TRBJ2-1, with 9 bases lining up with TRBD2. The junction had 9 bases not matched to a gene; V was cut back by 4 bases and J by 8 bases. CDR1 is SNHLY and CDR2 is FYNNEI in the germline V gene. The CDR3 contains 15 residues. CDR3 in amino acids: CASSAYSGGAYEQFF. The CDR3 DNA reads as TGTGCCAGCAGTGCCTATAGCGGGGGTGCCTATGAGCAGTTCTTC.